This T cell receptor (beta chain) came from a study of cytomegalovirus exposure and HLA in healthy donors. Germline V lookup: CDR1 SGDLS, CDR2 YYNGEE. This CDR3 region has 15 residues. The junction had 9 bases not matched to a gene; V was cut back by 3 bases and J by 6 bases. General study findings and limits: It was reported in a later analysis that an Asian-associated ancestry cluster showed fewer N-insertions than the 666-donor mean. The authors listed 164 TCR beta chains as cytomegalovirus-associated.

Note on this clone: Antigen specificity is unknown.

PCR involved 60 Vbeta and 13 Jbeta primers. Clones were sequenced by immunoSEQ multiplex PCR, and TCRdb holds only the in-frame ones, with some missing. The sample includes about 130,000 clones, around four fifths seen only once; the top ten take 1.3% to 1.5%. The sample taken for sequencing was PBMCs. This chain joins TRBV9 and TRBJ1-5, with TRBD1 matching 7 bases. The sequence was obtained from a woman aged 35 to 49 in good health and CMV-seronegative. CDR3 residues: CASSALTGVGQPQHF. CDR3 DNA: TGTGCCAGCAGCGCCCTCACAGGGGTCGGTCAGCCCCAGCATTTT.